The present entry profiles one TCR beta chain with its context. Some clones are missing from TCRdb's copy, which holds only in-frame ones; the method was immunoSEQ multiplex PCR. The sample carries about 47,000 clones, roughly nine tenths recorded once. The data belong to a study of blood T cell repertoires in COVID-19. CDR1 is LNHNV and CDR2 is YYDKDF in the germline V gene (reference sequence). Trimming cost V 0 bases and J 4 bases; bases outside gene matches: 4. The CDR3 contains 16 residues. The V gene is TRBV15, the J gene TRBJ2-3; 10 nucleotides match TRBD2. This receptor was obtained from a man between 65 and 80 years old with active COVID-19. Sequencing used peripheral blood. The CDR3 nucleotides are TGTGCCACCAGCAGAGAAGCGGGGGGGTCCTCAGATACGCAGTATTTT. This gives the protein CATSREAGGSSDTQYF. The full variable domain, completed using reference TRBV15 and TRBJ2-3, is DAMVIQNPRYQVTQFGKPVTLSCSQTLNHNVMYWYQQKSSQAPKLLFHYYDKDFNNEADTPDNFQSRRPNTSFCFLDIRSPGLGDTAMYLCATSREAGGSSDTQYFGPGTRLTVL.